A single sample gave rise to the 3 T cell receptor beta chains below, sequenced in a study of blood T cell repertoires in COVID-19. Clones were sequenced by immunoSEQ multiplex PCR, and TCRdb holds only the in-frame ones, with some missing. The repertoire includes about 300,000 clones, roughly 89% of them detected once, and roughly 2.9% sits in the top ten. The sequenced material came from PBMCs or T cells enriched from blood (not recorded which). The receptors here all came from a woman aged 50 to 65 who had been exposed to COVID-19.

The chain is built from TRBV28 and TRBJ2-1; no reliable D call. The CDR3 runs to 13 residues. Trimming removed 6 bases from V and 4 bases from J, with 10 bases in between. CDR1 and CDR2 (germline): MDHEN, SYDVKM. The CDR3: CASSQIQYNEQFF. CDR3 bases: TGTGCCAGCAGCCAAATACAGTACAATGAGCAGTTCTTC.

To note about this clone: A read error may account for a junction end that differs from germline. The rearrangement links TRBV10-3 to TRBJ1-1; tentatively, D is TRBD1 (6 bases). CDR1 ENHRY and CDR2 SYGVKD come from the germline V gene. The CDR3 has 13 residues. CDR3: CAISGDNLFEPFF. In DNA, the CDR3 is TGTGCCATCTCCGGGGACAACCTTTTTGAACCTTTCTTT.

The CDR3 nucleotides read TGCGCCAGCAGCCAAGGACAGGGGGCGCGTGGCTACACCTTC. The encoded protein is CASSQGQGARGYTF. The V and J genes are TRBV4-1 and TRBJ1-2; TRBD1 matches 10 bases. The CDR3 is 14 residues long. Per germline, CDR1 MGHRA and CDR2 YSYEKL. V trimming: 1 base; J trimming: 7 bases; junction bases outside the gene matches: 3.